These 3 T cell receptor beta chains were sequenced from one sample in a study of regulatory T cells in long-lasting Graves disease (dated by TCRdb to the early 2020s). The time point label corresponds to: persistent/refractory GD, antithyroid drugs over 5 years with positive TRAb. For both TCR sequencing and RNA sequencing, RNA was extracted from PBMCs using TRIzol. Receptors were amplified or captured by multiplex PCR. Instrument on record: Illumina HiSeq 4000. TCR beta libraries were built with iRepertoire HTBI primers and Arm-PCR amplification of CDR3 regions. The public reads were run again by TCRdb, first through fastp at Q25 and then through MiXCR, and only productive beta chains were kept. Each CDR3 protein appears once, grouped with its most common genes and DNA. Present in this sample are a few hundred thousand distinct CDR3 sequences, 20% to 25% of which were seen just once. The top ten clonotypes cover around 7% of the sample.

The input for sequencing was peripheral blood mononuclear cells (PBMCs), taken when the disease was refractory, from a patient treated with antithyroid drugs. Receptors were obtained from a female donor with Graves disease.

The rearrangement links TRBV7-2 to TRBJ1-1, with unresolved D. The ends were cut back, 8 bases at V and 1 base at J, with 8 bases in the middle. The CDR3 is made up of 12 amino acids. In germline, CDR1 is SGHTA, CDR2 FQGNSA. In DNA form, the CDR3 reads TGTGCCAGCGTTTGGGCGAACACTGAAGCTTTCTTT. Amino acid sequence: CASVWANTEAFF.

This clonotype was picked up a small number of times. A read error may be the cause here, since a much bigger clone is one base away. The V call is TRBV6-1, the J call TRBJ1-5, with D unclear. Germline lookup yields CDR1 MNHNS and CDR2 SASEGT. This CDR3 spans 12 amino acids. V was shortened by 2 bases and J by 1 base, with 0 bases between the two germline ends. This chain's CDR3 is CASSESNQPQHF. CDR3 coding DNA: TGTGCCAGCAGTGAAAGCAATCAGCCCCAGCATTTT.

This sequence joins TRBV5-5 and TRBJ2-7, with 8 bases that match TRBD1. The CDR3 length is 15 residues. Germline V gene lookup returns CDR1 SGHKS and CDR2 YYEKEE (reference sequence). With 4 bases clipped from V and 4 bases from J, the junction kept 10 bases outside the gene matches. CDR3 loop: CASSVGGQGAYEQYF. The CDR3 nucleotides read TGTGCCAGCAGCGTGGGTGGGCAGGGGGCGTACGAGCAGTACTTC.